This record concerns one TCR beta chain sequence. The sample belongs to a study of shared clonotypes between healthy human individuals. Sequencing used immunoSEQ multiplex PCR; TCRdb keeps in-frame clones, though not all of them. This sample has almost 750,000 clones, with 72% found just once. Germline V gene data show CDR1 as MNHEY and CDR2 as SMNVEV (reference sequence). V gave up 1 base and J gave up 2 bases, with 11 bases separating them. The CDR3 has 15 residues. The receptor comes from a young woman in good health. Sequencing was performed on memory CD4+ T cells sorted from blood. Subset noted: CD45RA-negative fraction. The rearrangement links TRBV27 to TRBJ1-1, with a possible D match to TRBD1 (5 bases). CDR3 coding DNA: TGTGCCAGCAGTTTATATGGCGGGGGAAACACTGAAGCTTTCTTT. Translated, it gives CASSLYGGGNTEAFF.